These 27 T cell receptor beta chains were all obtained from the same sample, sequenced in a study of T cell changes during pregnancy in multiple sclerosis. Libraries were prepared by immunoSEQ multiplex PCR; TCRdb keeps only in-frame clonotypes and omits some of them. Of about 45,000 clones in the sample, 70% to 90% are singletons; the top ten hold roughly 2%. The sequencing used peripheral blood, collected in the first trimester of pregnancy. The source is a female donor with multiple sclerosis, enrolled in a pregnancy study.

The chain uses TRBV15 and TRBJ2-5; D gene ambiguous. This CDR3 spans 15 amino acids. In germline, CDR1 is LNHNV, CDR2 YYDKDF (reference sequence). V gave up 8 bases and J gave up 1 base, with 17 bases separating them. The CDR3 DNA reads as TGTGCCACCCGGCCATTGGAGCCATCCCAAGAGACCCAGTACTTC. Amino acid sequence: CATRPLEPSQETQYF.

This chain uses TRBV6-6 with TRBJ2-2; a weak D match, TRBD2 (6 bases). The CDR3 has 15 residues. Germline V gives CDR1 MNHNY, CDR2 SVGAGI (reference sequence). Trimming removed 2 bases from V and 7 bases from J, with 14 bases in between. CDR3 protein: CASSYPGGVGGELFF. The DNA of the CDR3 is TGTGCCAGCAGTTACCCAGGAGGGGTCGGCGGGGAGCTGTTTTTT.

Comments on this clone: One junction end disagrees with the germline gene, perhaps due to a read error. The chain joins TRBV11-2 to TRBJ1-3, with 10 bases matching TRBD1. This CDR3 has 15 amino acids. The V gene's germline CDR1 is SGHAT and CDR2 FQNNGV. CDR3 bases: TGTGCCAGCAGCCTAGACAGGGGGCTTGGAAACACCATATATTTT. Translated: CASSLDRGLGNTIYF.

The chain uses TRBV28 and TRBJ2-7; D call uncertain. Trimming took 2 bases from V and 3 from J, leaving 11 bases between them. Germline V gene lookup returns CDR1 MDHEN and CDR2 SYDVKM. This CDR3 region has 14 residues. The CDR3 coding sequence is TGTGCCAGCAGTTTAGCGTTACCGGTCTACGAGCAGTACTTC. Translation: CASSLALPVYEQYF.

V usage is TRBV2 and J usage is TRBJ2-1; 9 bases are a match to TRBD1. This CDR3 has 18 amino acids. Germline CDR1 reads SNHLY; CDR2 reads FYNNEI. V was clipped by 3 bases and J by 9 bases; unmatched bases: 18. In DNA, the CDR3 is TGTGCCAGCAGTGAGGTGACCCGGTGGACAGGGGATGGAGGTGAGCAGTTCTTC. This gives the protein CASSEVTRWTGDGGEQFF.

The rearrangement joins TRBV7-9 to TRBJ1-1; no clear D. With 6 bases removed from V and 6 bases from J, the gap between germline ends came to 17 bases. This CDR3 region has 14 residues. CDR1 and CDR2 from the germline V gene are SEHNR and FQNEAQ (reference sequence). The CDR3 region is CASSSREEVPEAFF. CDR3 bases: TGTGCCAGCAGTTCCCGGGAGGAAGTCCCTGAAGCTTTCTTT. Filled out from reference TRBV7-9 and TRBJ1-1, the complete variable domain reads DTGVSQNPRHKITKRGQNVTFRCDPISEHNRLYWYRQTLGQGPEFLTYFQNEAQLEKSRLLSDRFSAERPKGSFSTLEIQRTEQGDSAMYLCASSSREEVPEAFFGQGTRLTVV.

V gene TRBV4-3 combines with J gene TRBJ1-1; 7 nucleotides align to TRBD1. V gave up 0 bases and J gave up 7 bases; unmatched junction bases: 2. Germline CDR1 reads LGHNA; CDR2 reads YSLEER. CDR3 size: 13 residues. Here the CDR3 reads CASSQEGTDEAFF. The CDR3 coding sequence is TGCGCCAGCAGCCAAGAAGGGACAGATGAAGCTTTCTTT.

The genes are TRBV19 and TRBJ1-6; D is uncertain. The V gene's germline CDR1 is LNHDA and CDR2 SQIVND (reference sequence). The CDR3 is 13 residues long. V shed 3 bases and J shed 8 bases, with 8 bases lying between them. CDR3 coding DNA: TGTGCCAGTAGTATGCGGTTGGATTCACCCCTCCACTTT. Protein sequence: CASSMRLDSPLHF. Full variable domain (outside the CDR3, taken from reference TRBV19 and TRBJ1-6): DGGITQSPKYLFRKEGQNVTLSCEQNLNHDAMYWYRQDPGQGLRLIYYSQIVNDFQKGDIAEGYSVSREKKESFPLTVTSAQKNPTAFYLCASSMRLDSPLHFGNGTRLTVT.

The chain uses TRBV6-5 and TRBJ1-2; unclear D gene. The CDR3 sequence is 13 residues long. V gave up 2 bases and J gave up 8 bases, with 12 bases separating them. Germline V gives CDR1 MNHEY, CDR2 SVGAGI. The CDR3 spells CASSYGRRYGYTF. The CDR3 coding sequence is TGTGCCAGCAGTTACGGCAGGCGATACGGCTACACCTTC.

The genes are TRBV10-3 and TRBJ2-1, with 10 bases matching TRBD2. V lost 6 bases and J lost 10; bases outside the gene matches: 12. CDR3 size: 15 residues. Per germline, CDR1 ENHRY and CDR2 SYGVKD. As DNA, the CDR3 is TGTGCCATCAGCTTACAGCGGGGGGGCCTGCAAGAGCAGTTCTTC. Encoded protein: CAISLQRGGLQEQFF.

V gene TRBV11-2 combines with J gene TRBJ2-3, with D possibly matching TRBD2 (7 bases). Germline V gives CDR1 SGHAT, CDR2 FQNNGV. The CDR3 covers 17 residues. Trimming stripped 8 bases from V and 6 bases from J, with 27 bases between. CDR3 amino acids: CASSLREGGGLGDTQYF. The CDR3 region has the DNA TGTGCCAGCTCCCTCCGCGAAGGGGGGGGCCTCGGGGATACGCAGTATTTT.

The chain combines TRBV4-3 with TRBJ1-2; D gene ambiguous. This CDR3 region has 13 residues. V shed 4 bases and J shed 2 bases, with 8 bases lying between them. The V gene's germline CDR1 is LGHNA and CDR2 YSLEER. The CDR3 protein is CASSPTPNYGYTF. In nucleotides, the CDR3 is TGCGCCAGCAGCCCGACACCAAACTATGGCTACACCTTC.

The sample holds one count of this clone. J is TRBJ2-2 and V is TRBV4-3, with 11 bases that match TRBD2. The CDR3 runs to 17 residues. From germline, CDR1 is LGHNA and CDR2 YSLEER. V trimming: 4 bases; J trimming: 7 bases; junction bases outside the gene matches: 11. CDR3 sequence: CASSPVTSGGWSGELFF. CDR3 sequence (DNA): TGCGCCAGCAGCCCAGTCACTAGCGGGGGATGGAGCGGGGAGCTGTTTTTT.

This clone was picked up one time. The genes are TRBV28 and TRBJ1-3, with D possibly TRBD1 on 5 matching bases. Germline V gene lookup returns CDR1 MDHEN and CDR2 SYDVKM. Trimming cost V 6 bases and J 4 bases, with 16 bases left between them. This CDR3 has 15 amino acids. For the CDR3, the DNA is TGTGCCAGCAGGGCCTGGGGGGTAGGCGGAAACACCATATATTTT. It codes for CASRAWGVGGNTIYF.

The chain combines TRBV6-1 with TRBJ2-7; a possible D gene is TRBD1 (5 bases). Germline values: CDR1 MNHNS, CDR2 SASEGT. The CDR3 loop spans 13 amino acids. V shed 6 bases and J shed 1 base, with 10 bases lying between them. The CDR3 loop reads CASSVRVSYEQYF. Here the CDR3 DNA reads TGTGCCAGCAGCGTCAGGGTATCCTACGAGCAGTACTTC.

The rearrangement joins TRBV4-1 to TRBJ1-2; D is unresolved. With 0 bases removed from V and 2 bases from J, the gap between germline ends came to 7 bases. The CDR3 spans 14 residues. The germline gives CDR1 MGHRA, CDR2 YSYEKL. CDR3 loop: CASSQDSGNYGYTF. The CDR3 DNA reads as TGCGCCAGCAGCCAAGATTCGGGGAACTATGGCTACACCTTC.

The J gene is TRBJ2-7, the V gene TRBV10-3; maybe TRBD2 (5 bases). CDR1 and CDR2 (germline): ENHRY, SYGVKD. The CDR3 contains 15 residues. V shed 4 bases and J shed 0 bases, with 13 bases lying between them. The CDR3 is CAISVIYSDSYEQYF. The CDR3, as DNA: TGTGCCATCAGTGTGATTTATAGCGACTCCTACGAGCAGTACTTC.

V and J are TRBV6-5 and TRBJ1-2; TRBD1 matches 8 bases. After removal of 6 bases from V and 6 bases from J, the junction contained 6 bases not matched to a gene. The CDR3 totals 13 residues. Per the germline V gene, CDR1 is MNHEY and CDR2 is SVGAGI. CDR3 sequence reads: CASSSDRGHGYTF. CDR3 DNA: TGTGCCAGCAGCTCAGACAGGGGCCATGGCTACACCTTC.

V and J are TRBV18 and TRBJ2-2, with 12 bases that match TRBD2. CDR3 length equals 17 residues. CDR1 and CDR2 from the germline V gene are KGHSH and LQKENI. Trimming took 5 bases from V and 7 from J; bases not matched to a gene: 11. The CDR3 nucleotides are TGTGCCAGCTCAGGAGGACTAGCGGGGCTTCCCGGCGGGGAGCTGTTTTTT. The encoded protein is CASSGGLAGLPGGELFF.

This clone was seen more than once but under ten times. This sequence joins TRBV7-9 and TRBJ1-6; 7 bases fit TRBD1. The trim removed 6 bases at V and 4 bases at J, leaving 9 bases unmatched. Looked up from germline, CDR1 is SEHNR and CDR2 is FQNEAQ (reference sequence). The CDR3 extends over 16 amino acids. CDR3 bases: TGTGCCAGCAGTTTACAGGGGCTGGGTTATAATTCACCCCTCCACTTT. Protein: CASSLQGLGYNSPLHF. The full variable domain, completed using reference TRBV7-9 and TRBJ1-6, is DTGVSQNPRHKITKRGQNVTFRCDPISEHNRLYWYRQTLGQGPEFLTYFQNEAQLEKSRLLSDRFSAERPKGSFSTLEIQRTEQGDSAMYLCASSLQGLGYNSPLHFGNGTRLTVT.

The rearrangement joins TRBV5-4 to TRBJ2-7, with 13 bases aligning to TRBD2. The V and J ends lost 3 bases and 6 bases, in that order; junction bases with no gene match: 9. The length of the CDR3 is 16 residues. Germline values: CDR1 SGHNT, CDR2 YYREEE (reference sequence). CDR3 sequence: CASSSPTSGGAGEQYF. The CDR3 region has the DNA TGTGCCAGCAGCTCCCCCACTAGCGGGGGGGCGGGCGAGCAGTACTTC. The entire variable domain, with the rest obtained from reference TRBV5-4 and TRBJ2-7, is as follows: ETGVTQSPTHLIKTRGQQVTLRCSSQSGHNTVSWYQQALGQGPQFIFQYYREEENGRGNFPPRFSGLQFPNYSSELNVNALELDDSALYLCASSSPTSGGAGEQYFGPGTRLTVT.

The V and J genes are TRBV4-3 and TRBJ2-1, with 12 bases aligning to TRBD2. Looked up from germline, CDR1 is LGHNA and CDR2 is YSLEER. Trimming cost V 0 bases and J 4 bases; bases outside gene matches: 1. The CDR3 is 16 amino acids. CDR3 loop: CASSQDLAGGYNEQFF. The CDR3 DNA is TGCGCCAGCAGCCAAGATCTAGCGGGGGGGTACAATGAGCAGTTCTTC.

The rearrangement links TRBV6-4 to TRBJ2-3; the match to TRBD2 covers 11 bases. The V gene end was trimmed by 7 bases and the J gene end by 0 bases; junction bases not matched to a gene: 9. The CDR3 consists of 17 residues. Looked up from germline, CDR1 is MRHNA and CDR2 is SNTAGT. The CDR3 protein is CASILLSGGVSTDTQYF. CDR3 sequence (DNA): TGTGCCAGCATACTACTTAGCGGGGGGGTGAGCACAGATACGCAGTATTTT.

The rearrangement uses TRBV7-2 and TRBJ1-1, with D possibly matching TRBD1 (6 bases). The CDR3 is 15 amino acids. V lost 0 bases, J lost 4 bases, and 12 bases lay in between. Germline assignment: CDR1 SGHTA and CDR2 FQGNSA. In DNA form, the CDR3 reads TGTGCCAGCAGCTTAGCAACAGGGATCCCCACTGAAGCTTTCTTT. This encodes CASSLATGIPTEAFF.

This rearrangement joins TRBV29-1 to TRBJ2-5; D possibly corresponds to TRBD2 (7 bases). CDR1 SQVTM and CDR2 ANQGSEA come from the germline V gene. The CDR3 has 14 amino acids. With 4 bases removed from V and 5 bases from J, the gap between germline ends came to 17 bases. The CDR3 region has the DNA TGCAGCGTTGGGCCGGGGGGAAGGGGGGAGACCCAGTACTTC. The encoded protein is CSVGPGGRGETQYF.

This chain joins TRBV29-1 and TRBJ1-3, with D maybe TRBD1 (5 bases). The CDR3 runs to 13 residues. Looked up from germline, CDR1 is SQVTM and CDR2 is ANQGSEA. The V end lost 0 bases, the J end lost 6 bases, and 9 bases lay between the germline ends. This chain's CDR3 is CSVEEGASNTIYF. CDR3 nucleotide sequence: TGCAGCGTTGAAGAAGGGGCCTCAAACACCATATATTTT. The full variable domain, with the rest looked up from reference TRBV29-1 and TRBJ1-3, is SAVISQKPSRDICQRGTSLTIQCQVDSQVTMMFWYRQQPGQSLTLIATANQGSEATYESGFVIDKFPISRPNLTFSTLTVSNMSPEDSSIYLCSVEEGASNTIYFGEGSWLTVV.

J is TRBJ2-3 and V is TRBV19; TRBD2 agrees at 13 bases. V gave up 5 bases and J gave up 8 bases; unmatched junction bases: 13. Germline CDR1 and CDR2: LNHDA and SQIVND (reference sequence). The CDR3 contains 17 residues. Written as DNA, the CDR3 is TGTGCCAGTAGTCTAGGGTTTGGGACTAGCGGGGACTCTACGCAGTATTTT. Translated: CASSLGFGTSGDSTQYF.